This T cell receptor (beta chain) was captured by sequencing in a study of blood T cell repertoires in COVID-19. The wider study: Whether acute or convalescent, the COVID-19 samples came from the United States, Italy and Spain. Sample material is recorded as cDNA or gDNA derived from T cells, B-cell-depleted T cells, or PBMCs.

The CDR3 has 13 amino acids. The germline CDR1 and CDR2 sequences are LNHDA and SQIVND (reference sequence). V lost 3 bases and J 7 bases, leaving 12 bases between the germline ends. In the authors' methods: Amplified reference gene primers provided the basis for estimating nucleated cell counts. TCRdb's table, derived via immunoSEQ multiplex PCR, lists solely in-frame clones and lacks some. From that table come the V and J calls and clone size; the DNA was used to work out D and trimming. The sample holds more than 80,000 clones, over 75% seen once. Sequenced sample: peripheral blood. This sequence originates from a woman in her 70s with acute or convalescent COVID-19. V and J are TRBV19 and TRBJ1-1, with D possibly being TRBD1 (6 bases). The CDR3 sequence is CASSILPDSEAFF. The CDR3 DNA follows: TGTGCCAGTAGTATCCTTCCGGACAGTGAAGCTTTCTTT.